This record concerns one T cell receptor (beta chain) sequence. Its antigen remains undetermined. There are no base qualities to consult, and no much larger clone falls within one base. This record belongs to a study of human T cells and chemical hapten exposure (dated by TCRdb to about 2021). A note on the overall study: For sensitization, 2% DPC in acetone was applied to a roughly 2 cm by roughly 2 cm area of upper inner arm skin. Weekly therapeutic DPC doses were additionally applied to the scalp of patients throughout the roughly 22-week study period. Patch testing was performed on the upper back with Finn chambers containing 0.01% DPC, and the patch tests were scored after 6 days according to International Contact Dermatitis Research Group standards. Most of the patients in the cohort were female, and the cohort covered alopecia areata with under or over 50% scalp involvement, alopecia totalis and alopecia universalis. Libraries were pooled for sequencing, and variation in per-sample TCR yields was attributed mainly to small differences in library volumes within the pool. In alopecia patients, the study followed how the peripheral blood TCR repertoire changed in vivo over primary and secondary sensitization to diphenylcyclopropenone (DPC), a hapten. Patient blood was sampled pre-sensitization (week 0) and at 2, 6 and about 24 weeks after DPC sensitization. Twenty-nine alopecia patients provided blood for TCR sequencing at one to four time points (pre-sensitization, 2, 6 and 24 weeks).

The protocol used for the library was RACE. The sequencing machine was a NextSeq 500. During library preparation, unique molecular identifiers were attached to individual cDNA molecules so that TCRs could be counted in a quantitative, reproducible way. For every blood RNA sample, sequencing covered both the TCR alpha and TCR beta chains. The source study handled its data this way. Samples had a median of about 96,000 TCRs, with a range from roughly 23,224 to 750,000. The Decombinator software suite was used to annotate the V, J and CDR3 of the TCR reads. Every sample was subsampled to the same number of TCRs (28,000) for the PS versus PT1 abundance plots. TCRs were defined as expanded if absent before sensitization and observed at least eight times at the 2-week time point. TCRdb redid the processing of the public reads, applying fastp at Q25 and MiXCR, and retained in-frame beta chains. Merged by CDR3 protein, the rows form single entries marked with the most common genes and DNA. TCRdb, rather than the study authors, made the V and J calls. The sample table shows some 350,000 distinct CDR3 sequences, and about 6% are seen once. The ten most abundant clones make up under 7% of the sample.

Broad study findings and their caveats: DPC sensitization did not change how many TCRs were above 1 in 1000 frequency, and no evidence was found of alterations in global repertoire structure. Significantly more large CDR3 similarity clusters were formed by expanded TCRs than by pre-sensitization or healthy control sets, consistent with antigen-driven responses. Alopecia, a presumed autoimmune disease, was present in all patients, so the immune response of the patients might differ from that of healthy individuals. The number of PT1 expanded TCRs positively correlated with patch test score, significant at thresholds 8, 16 and 32 but not 4. After repeated subsampling, the strength of the expansion versus patch-test correlation and the threshold at which it became significant changed.

From a lookup of the germline V gene, CDR1 and CDR2 are SGHTA and FQGNSA. Between the V and J ends, shortened by 4 bases and 3 bases respectively, the junction contains 15 bases. The cysteine opens and the phenylalanine closes a CDR3 of 16 amino acids. Only the CDR3 region is kept as DNA, spanning 48 bases read in frame from base 1. The time point label here, explained by the study, means: patch test 2, 6 weeks after DPC sensitization. Read against the paper, the sample's treatment or condition label means: therapeutic diphenylcyclopropenone sensitization with weekly scalp DPC. At each patch-test visit, blood was drawn before the patch test was applied. To be eligible, patients had to be aged 18 to 70, diagnosed with alopecia and judged suitable for DPC therapy, while pregnant patients were excluded. Total RNA was isolated from unfractionated whole blood collected in Tempus Blood RNA tubes.

The receptor chain draws on TRBV7-2 and TRBJ2-2; the D match is possibly TRBD1 or TRBD2, with 7 bases aligned in each. Source: whole blood, taken in connection with sensitization to the hapten diphenylcyclopropenone (DPC). The sequence came from a young woman with alopecia areata. Some clones in this sample may be carry-over from other donors' samples. The CDR3 sequence is CASSSLTGRDTGELFF. The nucleotide sequence is TGTGCCAGCAGCTCCCTGACAGGGAGGGACACCGGGGAGCTGTTTTTT.